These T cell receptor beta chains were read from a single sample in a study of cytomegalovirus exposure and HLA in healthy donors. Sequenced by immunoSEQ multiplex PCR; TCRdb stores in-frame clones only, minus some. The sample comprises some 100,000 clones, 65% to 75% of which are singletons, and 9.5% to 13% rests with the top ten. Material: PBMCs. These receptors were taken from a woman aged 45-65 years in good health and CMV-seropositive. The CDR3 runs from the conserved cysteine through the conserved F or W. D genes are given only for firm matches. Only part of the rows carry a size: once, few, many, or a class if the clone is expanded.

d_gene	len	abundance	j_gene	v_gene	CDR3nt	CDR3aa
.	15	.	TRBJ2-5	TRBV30	TGTGCCTGGAGTCCTCCCTCCGCGTACCAAGAGACCCAGTACTTC	CAWSPPSAYQETQYF
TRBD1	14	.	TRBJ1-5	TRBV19	TGTGCCAGTAGTATGACAGGGGGCAATCAGCCCCAGCATTTT	CASSMTGGNQPQHF
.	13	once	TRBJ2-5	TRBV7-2	TGTGCCAGCAGCCCGAGCTACCAAGAGACCCAGTACTTC	CASSPSYQETQYF
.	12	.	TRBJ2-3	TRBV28	TGTGCCAGCAGTCTCCTTCAGGATACGCAGTATTTT	CASSLLQDTQYF
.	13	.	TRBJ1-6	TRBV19	TGTGCCAGTAGCGACAGGAATAATTCACCCCTCCACTTT	CASSDRNNSPLHF
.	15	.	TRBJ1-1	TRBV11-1	TGTGCCAGCAGCCCCCGCGGGGGCCCAGAAACTGAAGCTTTCTTT	CASSPRGGPETEAFF
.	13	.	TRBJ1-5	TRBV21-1	TGTGCCAGGGGGACAGGGAGACCTCAGCCCCAGCATTTT	CARGTGRPQPQHF
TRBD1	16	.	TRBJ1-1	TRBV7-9	TGTGCCAGCAGCTTAGCGGGACAGGGGGCGTACACTGAAGCTTTCTTT	CASSLAGQGAYTEAFF
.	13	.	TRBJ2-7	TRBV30	TGTGCCTGGACTCCGCCCAGAACCTACGAGCAGTACTTC	CAWTPPRTYEQYF
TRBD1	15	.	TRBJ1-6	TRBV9	TGTGCCAGCAGCGCTGGGGACAGCACTAATTCACCCCTCCACTTT	CASSAGDSTNSPLHF
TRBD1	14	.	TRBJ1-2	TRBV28	TGTGCCAGCAGAACAGGGGGCGATAACTATGGCTACACCTTC	CASRTGGDNYGYTF
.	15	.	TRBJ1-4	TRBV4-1	TGCGCCAGCAGCCAAGATAGAACTTCTAATGAAAAACTGTTTTTT	CASSQDRTSNEKLFF
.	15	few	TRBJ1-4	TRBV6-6	TGTGCCAGCAGGTGGGACTTATCAACTAATGAAAAACTGTTTTTT	CASRWDLSTNEKLFF
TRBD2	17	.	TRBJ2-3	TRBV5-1	TGCGCCAGCAGCTCTTTCCGGACTAGCGATAGCACAGATACGCAGTATTTT	CASSSFRTSDSTDTQYF